This T cell receptor beta chain derives from a study of Graves' ophthalmopathy and Graves' hyperthyroidism. Study at large: Peripheral blood was collected at initial diagnosis, before any treatment. Overall study findings and caveats: A majority of expanded thyroid clonotypes exceeding 0.001 frequency were likewise present in blood.

Amplified TCR beta CDR3 regions were obtained using RNA transcripts as template. Second-round multiplex PCR followed a first-round RT-PCR using HTBI primers. TCRdb itself ran the multiplex PCR reads through MiXCR, one entry per CDR3 protein. The table records some 210,000 distinct CDR3 sequences, about 32% of them present only once. CDR3 length: 14 amino acids. Trimming left V 6 bases short and J 5 bases short, with 17 bases between. Germline CDR1 is MNHEY and CDR2 is SVGEGT. This clonotype has only a few counts. What it recognizes is unknown. This receptor was identified in a man in his forties or fifties with Graves' ophthalmopathy. Input material: peripheral blood. The rearrangement uses TRBV6-2 or TRBV6-3 and TRBJ2-7, with D perhaps matching TRBD2 (6 bases). The CDR3 here is CASRRLGAVNEQYF. The CDR3 bases are TGTGCCAGCAGAAGACTAGGGGCGGTGAACGAGCAGTACTTC.